These T cell receptor beta chains were read from a single sample in a study of PD-L1 blockade in urothelial cancer. Some clones are missing from TCRdb's copy, which holds only in-frame ones; the method was immunoSEQ multiplex PCR. The data contain about 48,000 clones, approximately 80% of them singletons. The sequencing here drew on PBMCs, taken around atezolizumab (anti-PD-L1) treatment. These receptors came from a man between 70 and 80 years old with urothelial cancer. CDR3s include the opening cysteine and the closing phenylalanine or tryptophan. D genes are given only for firm matches. Some rows mark clone size as missing; the rest say once, few, many or name a class of expanded clone.

abundance: NA; v_gene: TRBV28; d_gene: TRBD2; j_gene: TRBJ2-1; len: 16; CDR3aa: CASRGGGIAGENEQFF; CDR3nt: TGTGCCAGCAGGGGGGGTGGAATAGCGGGAGAGAATGAGCAGTTCTTC
abundance: NA; v_gene: TRBV19; d_gene: TRBD1; j_gene: TRBJ1-1; len: 12; CDR3aa: CASRGQGPNAFF; CDR3nt: TGTGCCAGTAGGGGACAGGGCCCAAACGCTTTCTTT
abundance: NA; v_gene: TRBV27; d_gene: TRBD1; j_gene: TRBJ1-3; len: 15; CDR3aa: CASSLSAQGVDTIYF; CDR3nt: TGTGCCAGCAGTTTATCGGCACAGGGGGTAGACACCATATATTTT
abundance: once; v_gene: TRBV7-2; d_gene: TRBD1; j_gene: TRBJ2-7; len: 14; CDR3aa: CASSFGQADYEQYF; CDR3nt: TGTGCCAGCAGCTTTGGACAGGCGGACTACGAGCAGTACTTC
abundance: NA; v_gene: TRBV5-4; d_gene: NA; j_gene: TRBJ2-1; len: 12; CDR3aa: CASSLSGNEQFF; CDR3nt: TGTGCCAGCAGCTTGTCAGGCAATGAGCAGTTCTTC
abundance: NA; v_gene: TRBV2; d_gene: TRBD2; j_gene: TRBJ2-3; len: 14; CDR3aa: CASSDGGFTDTQYF; CDR3nt: TGTGCCAGCAGTGACGGGGGGTTCACAGATACGCAGTATTTT
abundance: NA; v_gene: TRBV30; d_gene: TRBD1; j_gene: TRBJ2-1; len: 12; CDR3aa: CAFDRVYNEQFF; CDR3nt: TGTGCCTTTGACAGGGTATACAATGAGCAGTTCTTC
abundance: NA; v_gene: TRBV30; d_gene: NA; j_gene: TRBJ1-5; len: 13; CDR3aa: CAWNSGGNQPQHF; CDR3nt: TGTGCCTGGAACAGCGGCGGGAATCAGCCCCAGCATTTT
abundance: few; v_gene: TRBV4-1; d_gene: TRBD2; j_gene: TRBJ2-1; len: 17; CDR3aa: CASSQVGPASGSNEQFF; CDR3nt: TGCGCCAGCAGCCAAGTTGGGCCGGCTAGCGGGAGCAATGAGCAGTTCTTC
abundance: NA; v_gene: TRBV10-1; d_gene: NA; j_gene: TRBJ2-1; len: 17; CDR3aa: CASSESGLGRGGNEQFF; CDR3nt: TGCGCCAGCAGTGAGTCCGGTCTTGGCAGGGGCGGCAATGAGCAGTTCTTC
abundance: NA; v_gene: TRBV2; d_gene: TRBD1; j_gene: TRBJ1-2; len: 14; CDR3aa: CASSESDRAYGYTF; CDR3nt: TGTGCCAGCAGTGAGTCGGACAGGGCCTATGGCTACACCTTC
abundance: NA; v_gene: TRBV7-9; d_gene: NA; j_gene: TRBJ2-7; len: 13; CDR3aa: CASSSRGSYEQYF; CDR3nt: TGTGCCAGCAGCTCCCGAGGCTCCTACGAGCAGTACTTC
abundance: NA; v_gene: TRBV28; d_gene: TRBD2; j_gene: TRBJ2-7; len: 13; CDR3aa: CASLLAGAYEQYF; CDR3nt: TGTGCCAGCCTTCTAGCGGGGGCCTACGAGCAGTACTTC
abundance: NA; v_gene: TRBV28; d_gene: TRBD2; j_gene: TRBJ2-1; len: 15; CDR3aa: CASSSGLAGGYEQFF; CDR3nt: TGTGCCAGCAGTTCGGGACTAGCGGGAGGGTATGAGCAGTTCTTC
abundance: few; v_gene: TRBV5-1; d_gene: TRBD1; j_gene: TRBJ1-1; len: 13; CDR3aa: CASSLEEGAEAFF; CDR3nt: TGCGCCAGCAGCTTGGAGGAGGGGGCAGAAGCTTTCTTT
abundance: NA; v_gene: TRBV6-5; d_gene: NA; j_gene: TRBJ2-7; len: 15; CDR3aa: CASSYSGRSTYEQYF; CDR3nt: TGTGCCAGCAGTTACTCGGGGCGATCTACCTACGAGCAGTACTTC
abundance: NA; v_gene: TRBV9; d_gene: TRBD2; j_gene: TRBJ2-2; len: 16; CDR3aa: CASSVGSSGNTGELFF; CDR3nt: TGTGCCAGCAGCGTAGGGTCTAGCGGGAACACCGGGGAGCTGTTTTTT
abundance: NA; v_gene: TRBV5-6; d_gene: NA; j_gene: TRBJ2-1; len: 14; CDR3aa: CASSLVGGGYEQFF; CDR3nt: TGTGCCAGCAGCTTGGTTGGGGGCGGCTATGAGCAGTTCTTC
abundance: NA; v_gene: TRBV29-1; d_gene: NA; j_gene: TRBJ2-1; len: 18; CDR3aa: CSVEGVGVGGLSYNEQFF; CDR3nt: TGCAGCGTTGAAGGGGTGGGAGTGGGGGGTCTCTCCTACAATGAGCAGTTCTTC
abundance: NA; v_gene: TRBV2; d_gene: NA; j_gene: TRBJ1-1; len: 12; CDR3aa: CASSLGLGGAFF; CDR3nt: TGTGCCAGCAGTTTGGGCCTGGGGGGGGCTTTCTTT
abundance: few; v_gene: TRBV6-5; d_gene: NA; j_gene: TRBJ2-3; len: 11; CDR3aa: CASGGPDTQYF; CDR3nt: TGTGCCAGCGGTGGCCCAGATACGCAGTATTTT
abundance: NA; v_gene: TRBV10-3; d_gene: TRBD1; j_gene: TRBJ1-1; len: 14; CDR3aa: CATYSGTGNTEAFF; CDR3nt: TGTGCCACCTATTCTGGGACAGGGAACACTGAAGCTTTCTTT
abundance: NA; v_gene: TRBV5-1; d_gene: NA; j_gene: TRBJ2-3; len: 15; CDR3aa: CASSLGQAGADTQYF; CDR3nt: TGCGCCAGCAGCTTGGGACAGGCCGGCGCAGATACGCAGTATTTT
abundance: NA; v_gene: TRBV28; d_gene: NA; j_gene: TRBJ1-4; len: 17; CDR3aa: CASSPLTASATNEKLFF; CDR3nt: TGTGCCAGCAGTCCCTTGACAGCCTCTGCAACTAATGAAAAACTGTTTTTT
abundance: NA; v_gene: TRBV28; d_gene: NA; j_gene: TRBJ2-3; len: 15; CDR3aa: CASDDRRDGTDTQYF; CDR3nt: TGTGCCAGCGACGATCGGCGGGATGGCACAGATACGCAGTATTTT
abundance: NA; v_gene: TRBV25-1; d_gene: NA; j_gene: TRBJ2-5; len: 15; CDR3aa: CASSPAGTWTGTQYF; CDR3nt: TGTGCCAGCAGTCCTGCCGGGACATGGACCGGGACCCAGTACTTC
abundance: few; v_gene: TRBV18; d_gene: TRBD2; j_gene: TRBJ2-7; len: 15; CDR3aa: CASSPEGLAGREQYF; CDR3nt: TGTGCCAGCTCACCGGAGGGACTAGCGGGGAGGGAGCAGTACTTC
abundance: few; v_gene: TRBV6-1; d_gene: NA; j_gene: TRBJ2-1; len: 12; CDR3aa: CASSSGGNEQFF; CDR3nt: TGTGCCAGTTCTTCAGGGGGGAATGAGCAGTTCTTC
abundance: NA; v_gene: TRBV6-5; d_gene: TRBD1; j_gene: TRBJ2-7; len: 14; CDR3aa: CASRDSGGGNEQYF; CDR3nt: TGTGCCAGCAGGGACTCAGGGGGCGGGAACGAGCAGTACTTC
abundance: once; v_gene: TRBV9; d_gene: TRBD2; j_gene: TRBJ2-1; len: 22; CDR3aa: CASSPGLAGAPLVFTSYNEQFF; CDR3nt: TGTGCCAGCAGCCCGGGACTAGCGGGAGCTCCTTTGGTCTTTACCTCCTACAATGAGCAGTTCTTC
abundance: NA; v_gene: TRBV5-1; d_gene: TRBD2; j_gene: TRBJ2-7; len: 15; CDR3aa: CASSLAGGGQYEQYF; CDR3nt: TGCGCCAGCAGCCTAGCGGGAGGGGGGCAGTACGAGCAGTACTTC
abundance: NA; v_gene: TRBV10-1; d_gene: NA; j_gene: TRBJ1-1; len: 14; CDR3aa: CASSESGGGNEAFF; CDR3nt: TGCGCCAGCAGTGAGTCGGGTGGAGGGAACGAAGCTTTCTTT
abundance: NA; v_gene: TRBV6-4; d_gene: TRBD2; j_gene: TRBJ2-1; len: 15; CDR3aa: CASSRLAGEAGEQFF; CDR3nt: TGTGCCAGCAGTAGACTAGCGGGAGAGGCGGGTGAGCAGTTCTTC
abundance: NA; v_gene: TRBV28; d_gene: NA; j_gene: TRBJ1-4; len: 13; CDR3aa: CASSIRVREKLFF; CDR3nt: TGTGCCAGCAGTATCAGGGTTAGGGAAAAACTGTTTTTT
abundance: few; v_gene: TRBV19; d_gene: NA; j_gene: TRBJ2-3; len: 13; CDR3aa: CASSRPGADTQYF; CDR3nt: TGTGCCAGTAGTCGGCCAGGGGCTGATACGCAGTATTTT
abundance: once; v_gene: TRBV19; d_gene: NA; j_gene: TRBJ1-1; len: 15; CDR3aa: CASSSSTVANTEAFF; CDR3nt: TGTGCCAGTAGTTCCTCGACGGTAGCGAACACTGAAGCTTTCTTT
abundance: NA; v_gene: TRBV11-1; d_gene: NA; j_gene: TRBJ2-1; len: 11; CDR3aa: CASSYYNEQFF; CDR3nt: TGTGCCAGCAGTTATTACAATGAGCAGTTCTTC
abundance: NA; v_gene: TRBV27; d_gene: TRBD1; j_gene: TRBJ1-1; len: 15; CDR3aa: CASSLIQGVTTEAFF; CDR3nt: TGTGCCAGCAGTCTTATACAGGGGGTGACCACTGAAGCTTTCTTT
abundance: NA; v_gene: TRBV28; d_gene: NA; j_gene: TRBJ1-4; len: 15; CDR3aa: CASSSPGLVNEKLFF; CDR3nt: TGTGCCAGCAGTTCCCCGGGACTAGTAAATGAAAAACTGTTTTTT
abundance: NA; v_gene: TRBV5-1; d_gene: TRBD2; j_gene: TRBJ2-7; len: 16; CDR3aa: CASSLVPAGVSYEQYF; CDR3nt: TGCGCCAGCAGCTTGGTGCCAGCGGGAGTCTCCTACGAGCAGTACTTC
abundance: few; v_gene: TRBV2; d_gene: TRBD1; j_gene: TRBJ1-2; len: 14; CDR3aa: CASSETGEIYGYTF; CDR3nt: TGTGCCAGCAGTGAAACAGGGGAGATCTATGGCTACACCTTC
abundance: few; v_gene: TRBV2; d_gene: TRBD2; j_gene: TRBJ2-3; len: 16; CDR3aa: CASRTRASGRGDTQYF; CDR3nt: TGTGCCAGCAGGACGAGGGCTAGCGGTCGGGGAGATACGCAGTATTTT
abundance: NA; v_gene: TRBV5-1; d_gene: TRBD2; j_gene: TRBJ2-6; len: 16; CDR3aa: CASSLVGGFGANVLTF; CDR3nt: TGCGCCAGCAGCTTGGTCGGGGGGTTTGGGGCCAACGTCCTGACTTTC
abundance: NA; v_gene: TRBV5-1; d_gene: TRBD2; j_gene: TRBJ2-7; len: 14; CDR3aa: CASKLLAASYEQYF; CDR3nt: TGCGCCAGCAAATTACTAGCGGCCTCCTACGAGCAGTACTTC
abundance: NA; v_gene: TRBV11-2; d_gene: NA; j_gene: TRBJ2-1; len: 18; CDR3aa: CASSLVLIPSVSYNEQFF; CDR3nt: TGTGCCAGCAGCTTAGTTTTGATTCCTAGCGTTTCCTACAATGAGCAGTTCTTC
abundance: NA; v_gene: TRBV18; d_gene: NA; j_gene: TRBJ2-4; len: 15; CDR3aa: CASSPPLGYESIQYF; CDR3nt: TGTGCCAGCTCACCACCGTTGGGCTATGAAAGCATTCAGTACTTC
abundance: NA; v_gene: TRBV27; d_gene: TRBD2; j_gene: TRBJ2-5; len: 18; CDR3aa: CASSPKTSGRRERETQYF; CDR3nt: TGTGCCAGCAGCCCTAAGACTAGCGGGAGGAGGGAGCGAGAGACCCAGTACTTC
abundance: NA; v_gene: TRBV19; d_gene: NA; j_gene: TRBJ2-1; len: 14; CDR3aa: CASRTIPSYNEQFF; CDR3nt: TGTGCCAGCCGGACTATTCCAAGCTACAATGAGCAGTTCTTC
abundance: NA; v_gene: TRBV7-9; d_gene: TRBD2; j_gene: TRBJ2-1; len: 14; CDR3aa: CASSLTSANNEQFF; CDR3nt: TGTGCCAGCAGCTTAACTAGCGCGAACAATGAGCAGTTCTTC
abundance: NA; v_gene: TRBV19; d_gene: TRBD1; j_gene: TRBJ1-1; len: 16; CDR3aa: CASTPRDRFGYAEAFF; CDR3nt: TGTGCCAGTACCCCCCGGGACAGGTTCGGGTACGCTGAAGCTTTCTTT
abundance: NA; v_gene: TRBV7-6; d_gene: NA; j_gene: TRBJ1-3; len: 20; CDR3aa: CASSSRLSVLSSSSGNTIYF; CDR3nt: TGTGCCAGCAGCTCCCGATTGAGCGTTCTGAGCTCCTCCTCTGGAAACACCATATATTTT
abundance: NA; v_gene: TRBV27; d_gene: NA; j_gene: TRBJ2-4; len: 13; CDR3aa: CASSLLSSNIQYF; CDR3nt: TGTGCCAGCAGTTTATTGTCTTCAAACATTCAGTACTTC
abundance: NA; v_gene: TRBV7-2; d_gene: TRBD1; j_gene: TRBJ2-5; len: 14; CDR3aa: CASSLGQGAETQYF; CDR3nt: TGTGCCAGCAGCCTGGGACAGGGGGCAGAGACCCAGTACTTC
abundance: few; v_gene: TRBV28; d_gene: NA; j_gene: TRBJ2-4; len: 15; CDR3aa: CASSFSGFDENIQYF; CDR3nt: TGTGCCAGCAGTTTTTCGGGTTTCGACGAAAACATTCAGTACTTC
abundance: NA; v_gene: TRBV19; d_gene: NA; j_gene: TRBJ2-7; len: 14; CDR3aa: CASRSEGRAYEQYF; CDR3nt: TGTGCCAGTAGATCGGAGGGCAGGGCCTACGAGCAGTACTTC
abundance: NA; v_gene: TRBV28; d_gene: NA; j_gene: TRBJ1-5; len: 14; CDR3aa: CASSLAGSNQPQHF; CDR3nt: TGTGCCAGCAGTTTAGCCGGTAGCAATCAGCCCCAGCATTTT